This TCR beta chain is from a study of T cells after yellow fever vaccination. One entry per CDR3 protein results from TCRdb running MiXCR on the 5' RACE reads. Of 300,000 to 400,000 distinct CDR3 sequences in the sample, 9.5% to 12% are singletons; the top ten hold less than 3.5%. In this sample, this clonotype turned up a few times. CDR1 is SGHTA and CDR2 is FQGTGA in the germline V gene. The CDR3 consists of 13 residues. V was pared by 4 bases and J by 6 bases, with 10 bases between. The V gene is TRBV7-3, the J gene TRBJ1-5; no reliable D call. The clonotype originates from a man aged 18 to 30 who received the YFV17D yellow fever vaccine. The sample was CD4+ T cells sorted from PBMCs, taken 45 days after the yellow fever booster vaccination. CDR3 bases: TGTGCCAGCAGCTCCCGGGCCGGTCAGCCCCAGCATTTT. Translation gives CASSSRAGQPQHF.